Each of the 6 T cell receptor beta chains below was sequenced from the same sample in a study of blood T cells in healthy people across ages. Primers used in a second PCR of roughly 6 to 11 cycles were a sample-barcoded 5' primer and a J-beta primer mix. MiXCR, run by TCRdb on the 5' RACE reads, gives a single entry per CDR3 protein. The sample lists 1.5 million to 2 million distinct CDR3 sequences; around 50% were seen once. The sample consisted of blood. These receptors came from a woman in her thirties or forties in good health.

This clonotype was detected only a few times. The gene calls are TRBV11-1 and TRBJ2-7, with 7 bases aligning to TRBD1. The ends lost 5 bases at V and 5 bases at J; junction bases unmatched: 15. Germline V gene lookup returns CDR1 SGHAT and CDR2 FQDESV (reference sequence). The CDR3 is 16 residues long. This CDR3 reads CASSRSNDRAQDEQYF. The CDR3 DNA reads TGTGCCAGCAGCCGAAGTAACGACAGGGCCCAGGACGAGCAGTACTTC.

In its sample, this clonotype was seen a few times. V is TRBV5-1 and J is TRBJ2-7; D ambiguous. Looked up from germline, CDR1 is SGHRS and CDR2 is YFSETQ. This CDR3 is 15 amino acids long. Trimming left V 0 bases short and J 2 bases short, with 12 bases between. In DNA form, the CDR3 reads TGCGCCAGCAGCTTGGACTCGACCCCACCCTACGAGCAGTACTTC. Protein sequence: CASSLDSTPPYEQYF.

This clonotype turned up a few times. The gene calls are TRBV12-3 or TRBV12-4 and TRBJ2-1; a weak D match, TRBD1 (6 bases). The CDR3 has 15 amino acids. Trimming took off 5 bases at V and 2 bases at J, with 13 bases between the two ends. The chain's CDR3 is CASSPWTETYNEQFF. Here the CDR3 DNA reads TGTGCCAGCAGTCCCTGGACAGAAACCTACAATGAGCAGTTCTTC.

The chain employs TRBV20-1 and TRBJ2-1; 7 positions match TRBD2. The V gene end was trimmed by 6 bases and the J gene end by 3 bases; junction bases not matched to a gene: 11. CDR1 and CDR2 (germline): DFQATT, SNEGSKA (reference sequence). The CDR3 runs 15 residues. The CDR3 DNA reads as TGCAGTGCAAACCCTTGGACTAGAGTCTACAATGAGCAGTTCTTC. Its protein product is CSANPWTRVYNEQFF.

This clonotype was observed a few times. The chain has TRBV2 and TRBJ2-5; 7 nucleotides line up with TRBD2. V shed 2 bases, J shed 2 bases, and the junction held 2 bases outside the gene matches. The germline V gene has CDR1 SNHLY and CDR2 FYNNEI. The CDR3 runs 14 residues. The CDR3 DNA reads as TGTGCCAGCAGTGAACCAGCGGGGCAAGAGACCCAGTACTTC. This gives the protein CASSEPAGQETQYF.

V usage is TRBV6-2 or TRBV6-3 and J usage is TRBJ1-5, with D possibly TRBD1 on 5 matching bases. The CDR3 has 15 amino acids. V was cut by 1 base and J by 2 bases, with 9 bases left in between. From germline, CDR1 is MNHEY and CDR2 SVGEGT. CDR3 protein: CASSYFREGNQPQHF. The CDR3 DNA follows: TGTGCCAGCAGTTACTTCAGGGAGGGCAATCAGCCCCAGCATTTT.